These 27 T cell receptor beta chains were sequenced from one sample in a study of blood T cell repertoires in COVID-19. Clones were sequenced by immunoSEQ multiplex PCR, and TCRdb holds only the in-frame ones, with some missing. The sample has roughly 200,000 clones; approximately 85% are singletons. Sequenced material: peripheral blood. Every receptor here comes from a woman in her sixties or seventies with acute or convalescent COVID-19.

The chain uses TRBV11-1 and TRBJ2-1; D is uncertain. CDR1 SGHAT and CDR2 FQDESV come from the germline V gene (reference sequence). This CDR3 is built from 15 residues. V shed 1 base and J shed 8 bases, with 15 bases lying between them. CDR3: CASSLGATSVDEQFF. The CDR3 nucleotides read TGTGCCAGCAGCTTAGGGGCCACCTCGGTCGATGAGCAGTTCTTC.

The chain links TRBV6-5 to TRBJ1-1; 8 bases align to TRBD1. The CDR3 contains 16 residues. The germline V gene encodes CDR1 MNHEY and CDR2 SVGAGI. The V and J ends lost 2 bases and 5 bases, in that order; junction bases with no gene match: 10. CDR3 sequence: CASSYLARGRGTEAFF. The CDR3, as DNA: TGTGCCAGCAGTTACCTCGCCAGGGGGCGCGGGACTGAAGCTTTCTTT.

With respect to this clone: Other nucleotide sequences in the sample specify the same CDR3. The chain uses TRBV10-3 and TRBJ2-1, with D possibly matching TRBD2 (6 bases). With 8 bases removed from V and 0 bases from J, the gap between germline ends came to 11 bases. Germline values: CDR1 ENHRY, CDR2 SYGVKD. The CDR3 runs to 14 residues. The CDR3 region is CAIRGGSSYNEQFF. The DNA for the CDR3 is TGTGCCATCCGGGGAGGCAGCTCCTACAATGAGCAGTTCTTC.

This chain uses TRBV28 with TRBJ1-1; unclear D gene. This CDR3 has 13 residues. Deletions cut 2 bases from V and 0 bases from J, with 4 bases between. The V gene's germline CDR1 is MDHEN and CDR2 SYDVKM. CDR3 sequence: CASSLTVNTEAFF. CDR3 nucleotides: TGTGCCAGCAGTTTAACGGTGAACACTGAAGCTTTCTTT.

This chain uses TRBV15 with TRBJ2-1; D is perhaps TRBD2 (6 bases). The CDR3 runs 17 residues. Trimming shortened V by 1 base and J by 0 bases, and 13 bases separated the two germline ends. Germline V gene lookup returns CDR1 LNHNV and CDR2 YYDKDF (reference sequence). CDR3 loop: CATSRVRGKGSYNEQFF. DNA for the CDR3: TGTGCCACCAGCAGAGTGCGGGGAAAGGGCTCCTACAATGAGCAGTTCTTC.

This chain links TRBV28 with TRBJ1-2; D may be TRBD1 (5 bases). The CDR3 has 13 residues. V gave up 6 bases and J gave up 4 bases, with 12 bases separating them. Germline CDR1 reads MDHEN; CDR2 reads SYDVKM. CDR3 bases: TGTGCCAGCAGGGCTGGCAGGGCCTATGGCTACACCTTC. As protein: CASRAGRAYGYTF.

CDR3 protein: CASISRQIPHYGYTF. The CDR3 region has the DNA TGTGCCAGCATTTCAAGACAGATCCCCCACTATGGCTACACCTTC. J is TRBJ1-2 and V is TRBV19; D might be TRBD1 (5 bases). V lost 9 bases, J lost 3 bases, and 20 bases lay in between. The germline V gene encodes CDR1 LNHDA and CDR2 SQIVND (reference sequence). CDR3 size: 15 residues.

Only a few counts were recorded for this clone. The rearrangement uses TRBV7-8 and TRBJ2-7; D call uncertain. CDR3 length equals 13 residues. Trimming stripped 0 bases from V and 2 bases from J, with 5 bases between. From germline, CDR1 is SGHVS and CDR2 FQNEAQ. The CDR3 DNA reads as TGTGCCAGCAGCTTAGCGGCAGCCTACGAGCAGTACTTC. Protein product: CASSLAAAYEQYF.

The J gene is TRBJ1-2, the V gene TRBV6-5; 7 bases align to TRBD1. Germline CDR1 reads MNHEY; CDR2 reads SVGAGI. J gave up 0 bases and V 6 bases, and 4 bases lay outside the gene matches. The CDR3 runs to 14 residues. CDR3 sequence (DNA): TGTGCCAGCAGGCGGGACAGCGCTAACTATGGCTACACCTTC. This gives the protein CASRRDSANYGYTF.

This chain's CDR3 is CASSPKRTSGIGRDTQYF. The CDR3 nucleotides read TGTGCCAGCAGCCCTAAGCGGACTAGCGGGATAGGTAGAGATACGCAGTATTTT. J is TRBJ2-3 and V is TRBV6-2 or TRBV6-3, with 12 nucleotides matching TRBD2. CDR3 size: 18 residues. The J segment lost 5 bases and the V segment lost 6 bases, leaving 15 bases of the junction unmatched. Germline V gene data show CDR1 as MNHEY and CDR2 as SVGEGT.

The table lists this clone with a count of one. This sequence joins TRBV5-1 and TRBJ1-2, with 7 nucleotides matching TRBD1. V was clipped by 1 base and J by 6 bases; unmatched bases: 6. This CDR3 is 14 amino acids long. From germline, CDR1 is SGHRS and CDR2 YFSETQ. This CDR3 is CASSLKGQGDGYTF. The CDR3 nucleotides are TGCGCCAGCAGCTTGAAGGGGCAGGGGGATGGCTACACCTTC.

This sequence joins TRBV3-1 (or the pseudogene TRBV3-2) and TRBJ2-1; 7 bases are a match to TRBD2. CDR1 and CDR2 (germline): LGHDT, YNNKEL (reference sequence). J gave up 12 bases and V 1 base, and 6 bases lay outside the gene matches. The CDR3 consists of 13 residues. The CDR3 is CASSQGIGGWQFF. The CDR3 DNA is TGTGCCAGCAGCCAAGGAATCGGGGGGTGGCAGTTCTTC.

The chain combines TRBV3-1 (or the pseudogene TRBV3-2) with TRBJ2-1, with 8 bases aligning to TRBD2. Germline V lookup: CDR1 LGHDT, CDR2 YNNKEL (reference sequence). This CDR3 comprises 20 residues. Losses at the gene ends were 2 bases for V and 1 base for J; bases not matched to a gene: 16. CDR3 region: CASSQPAGTSGRRSYNEQFF. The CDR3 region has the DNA TGTGCCAGCAGCCAACCGGCGGGGACTAGTGGGAGGAGATCCTACAATGAGCAGTTCTTC.

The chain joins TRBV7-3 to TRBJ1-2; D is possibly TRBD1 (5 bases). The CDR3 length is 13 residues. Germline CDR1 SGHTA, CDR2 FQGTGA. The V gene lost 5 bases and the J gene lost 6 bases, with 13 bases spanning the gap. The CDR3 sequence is CASSALAGNGYTF. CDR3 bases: TGTGCCAGCAGCGCCCTCGCAGGGAATGGCTACACCTTC.

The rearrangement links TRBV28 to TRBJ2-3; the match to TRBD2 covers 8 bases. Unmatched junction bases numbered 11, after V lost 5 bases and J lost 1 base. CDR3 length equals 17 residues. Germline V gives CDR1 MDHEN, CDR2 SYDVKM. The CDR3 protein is CASSPGTSIMGTDTQYF. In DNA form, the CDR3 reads TGTGCCAGCAGTCCCGGGACTAGTATCATGGGCACAGATACGCAGTATTTT.

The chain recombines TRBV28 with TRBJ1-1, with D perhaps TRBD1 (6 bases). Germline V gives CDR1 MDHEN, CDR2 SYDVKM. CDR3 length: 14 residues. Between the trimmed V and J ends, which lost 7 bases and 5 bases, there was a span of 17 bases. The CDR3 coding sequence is TGTGCCAGCAACGGTCCAGGGCAGGGGACTGAAGCTTTCTTT. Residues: CASNGPGQGTEAFF.

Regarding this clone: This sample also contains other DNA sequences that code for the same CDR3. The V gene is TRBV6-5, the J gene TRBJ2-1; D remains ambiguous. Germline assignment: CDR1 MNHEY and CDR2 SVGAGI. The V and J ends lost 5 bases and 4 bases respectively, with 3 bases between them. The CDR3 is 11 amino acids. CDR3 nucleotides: TGTGCCAGCAGTCAATACAATGAGCAGTTCTTC. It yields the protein CASSQYNEQFF.

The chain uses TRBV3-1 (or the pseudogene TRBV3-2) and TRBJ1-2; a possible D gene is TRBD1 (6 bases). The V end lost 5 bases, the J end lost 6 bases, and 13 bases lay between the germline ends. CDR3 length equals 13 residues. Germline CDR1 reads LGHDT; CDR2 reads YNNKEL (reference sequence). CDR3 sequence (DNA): TGTGCCAGCAGCTCAGGGGACCTAAATGGCTACACCTTC. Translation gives CASSSGDLNGYTF.

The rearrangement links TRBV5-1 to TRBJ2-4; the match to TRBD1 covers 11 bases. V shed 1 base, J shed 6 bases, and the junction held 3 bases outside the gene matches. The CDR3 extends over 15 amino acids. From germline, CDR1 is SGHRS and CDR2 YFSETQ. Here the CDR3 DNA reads TGCGCCAGCAGCTTGTTAGGGACAGGGGGAAACATTCAGTACTTC. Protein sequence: CASSLLGTGGNIQYF.

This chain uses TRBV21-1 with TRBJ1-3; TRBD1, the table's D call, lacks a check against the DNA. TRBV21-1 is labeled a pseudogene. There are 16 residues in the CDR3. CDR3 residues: CARKRQATVGGNTIYF. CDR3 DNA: TGTGCCAGGAAGAGACAGGCCACCGTAGGCGGAAACACCATATATTTT.

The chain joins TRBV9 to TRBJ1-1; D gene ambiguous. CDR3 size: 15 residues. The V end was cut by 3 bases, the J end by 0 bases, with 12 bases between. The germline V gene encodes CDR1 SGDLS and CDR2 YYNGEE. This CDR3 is CASSGGLIMNTEAFF. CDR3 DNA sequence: TGTGCCAGCAGCGGAGGGCTCATCATGAACACTGAAGCTTTCTTT.

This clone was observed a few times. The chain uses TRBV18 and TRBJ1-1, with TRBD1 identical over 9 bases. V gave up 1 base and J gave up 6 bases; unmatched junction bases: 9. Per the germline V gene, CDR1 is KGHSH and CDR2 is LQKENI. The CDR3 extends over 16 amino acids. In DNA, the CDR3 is TGTGCCAGCTCACCACGTAACAGGGGGCTGACGGCTGAAGCTTTCTTT. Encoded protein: CASSPRNRGLTAEAFF.

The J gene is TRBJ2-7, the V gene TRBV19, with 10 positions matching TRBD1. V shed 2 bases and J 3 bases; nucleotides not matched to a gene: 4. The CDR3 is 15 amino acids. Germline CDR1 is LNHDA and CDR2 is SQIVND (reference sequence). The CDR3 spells CASSISGTGVYEQYF. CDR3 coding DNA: TGTGCCAGTAGTATATCCGGGACAGGGGTCTACGAGCAGTACTTC.

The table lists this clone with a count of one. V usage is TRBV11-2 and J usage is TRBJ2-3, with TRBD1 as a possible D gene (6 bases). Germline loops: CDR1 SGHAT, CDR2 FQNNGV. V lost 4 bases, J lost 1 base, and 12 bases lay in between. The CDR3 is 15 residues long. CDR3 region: CASSSYRDGTDTQYF. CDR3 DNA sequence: TGTGCCAGCAGCTCCTACAGGGACGGCACAGATACGCAGTATTTT.

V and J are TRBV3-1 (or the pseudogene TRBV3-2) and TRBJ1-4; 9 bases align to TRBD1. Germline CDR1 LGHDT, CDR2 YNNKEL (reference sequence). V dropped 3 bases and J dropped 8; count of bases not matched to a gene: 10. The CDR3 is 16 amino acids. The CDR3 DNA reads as TGTGCCAGCAGCCATTCACCCGGGACAGGGAACGAAAAACTGTTTTTT. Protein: CASSHSPGTGNEKLFF.

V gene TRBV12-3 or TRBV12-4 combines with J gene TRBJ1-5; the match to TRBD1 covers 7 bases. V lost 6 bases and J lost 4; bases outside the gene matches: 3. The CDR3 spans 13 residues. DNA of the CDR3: TGTGCCAGCAGGCGACAGGGAAATCAGCCCCAGCATTTT. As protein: CASRRQGNQPQHF.

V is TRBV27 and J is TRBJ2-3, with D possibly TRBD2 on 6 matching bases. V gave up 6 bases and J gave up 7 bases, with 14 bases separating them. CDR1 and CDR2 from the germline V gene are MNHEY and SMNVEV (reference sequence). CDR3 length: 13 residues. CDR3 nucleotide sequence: TGTGCCAGCAGAGGCGCCGCGGGAAATACGCAGTATTTT. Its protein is CASRGAAGNTQYF.